The 32 T cell receptor beta chains below all came from one sample that was sequenced in a study of early T cells in non-severe SARS-CoV-2 infection. TCRdb independently ran MiXCR on the 5' RACE reads; one entry per CDR3 protein. The table shows fewer than 45,000 distinct CDR3 sequences, with 5.5% to 6.5% occurring only once. Source material: whole blood. These receptors came from an adult who was a healthcare worker with PCR-confirmed SARS-CoV-2 infection or an uninfected control (not recorded which).

By share of the sample, this clonotype is medium-sized. The chain joins TRBV18 to TRBJ1-2; 12 positions agree with TRBD1. Germline V gives CDR1 KGHSH, CDR2 LQKENI. The J segment lost 0 bases and the V segment lost 3 bases, leaving 8 bases of the junction unmatched. The CDR3 spans 18 residues. The CDR3 coding sequence is TGTGCCAGCTCACCGGGGACAGGGGGCGCGTCAGCTAACTATGGCTACACCTTC. Its protein is CASSPGTGGASANYGYTF.

V and J are TRBV6-5 and TRBJ2-1; 7 positions match TRBD1. The CDR3 is 14 amino acids. The J segment lost 9 bases and the V segment lost 6 bases, leaving 11 bases of the junction unmatched. Germline V gene sequence: CDR1 MNHEY, CDR2 SVGAGI. CDR3 loop: CASRDRVIISEQFF. In nucleotides, the CDR3 is TGTGCCAGCAGAGACAGGGTAATTATCAGTGAGCAGTTCTTC.

The table lists this clonotype with a few counts. This chain uses TRBV4-2 with TRBJ2-7, with a tentative D call TRBD1 (5 bases). CDR3 length equals 15 residues. The germline gives CDR1 LGHNA, CDR2 YNFKEQ. The V and J ends lost 0 bases and 1 base respectively, with 10 bases between them. CDR3 in amino acids: CASSQDRAGSYEQYF. The DNA of the CDR3 is TGTGCCAGCAGCCAAGATAGGGCAGGGTCCTACGAGCAGTACTTC.

The chain combines TRBV7-9 with TRBJ2-3, with D perhaps assigned TRBD1 or TRBD2 (5 bases each). The CDR3 consists of 16 residues. Germline assignment: CDR1 SEHNR and CDR2 FQNEAQ (reference sequence). Trimming stripped 4 bases from V and 0 bases from J, with 14 bases between. The CDR3 is CASSSGTAASTDTQYF. The CDR3 DNA reads as TGTGCCAGCAGCTCCGGGACGGCGGCCAGCACAGATACGCAGTATTTT.

This clonotype appeared many times. The chain recombines TRBV5-4 with TRBJ1-6, with a possible D match to TRBD1 (6 bases). This CDR3 is built from 15 residues. Germline lookup yields CDR1 SGHNT and CDR2 YYREEE (reference sequence). V lost 2 bases and J 4 bases, leaving 10 bases between the germline ends. CDR3 coding DNA: TGTGCCAGCAGCTTACAGGGAATTTATAATTCACCCCTCCACTTT. Translated: CASSLQGIYNSPLHF.

This clonotype came up many times. The chain combines TRBV12-3 or TRBV12-4 with TRBJ1-5; no clear D. V was clipped by 5 bases and J by 0 bases, with 11 bases between them. The CDR3 runs to 15 residues. CDR3 in DNA: TGTGCCAGCAGTATTGGTGGGCCTAGCAATCAGCCCCAGCATTTT. Its translation is CASSIGGPSNQPQHF.

The genes are TRBV6-6 and TRBJ2-5; TRBD2 is a possible D gene (5 bases). Trimming took 6 bases from V and 3 from J, leaving 11 bases between them. Germline lookup yields CDR1 MNHNY and CDR2 SVGAGI (reference sequence). The CDR3 runs to 13 residues. CDR3 in amino acids: CASSFGEKETQYF. The CDR3, as DNA: TGTGCCAGCAGCTTCGGGGAAAAAGAGACCCAGTACTTC.

This clonotype showed up many times. The chain carries TRBV20-1 and TRBJ2-7, with 8 bases aligning to TRBD1. The CDR3 length is 15 residues. V shed 0 bases, J shed 5 bases, and the junction held 9 bases outside the gene matches. Germline V gives CDR1 DFQATT, CDR2 SNEGSKA (reference sequence). CDR3 in DNA: TGCAGTGCTAGAGATCCCGGGCCAGGGGGCCACGAGCAGTACTTC. Residues: CSARDPGPGGHEQYF.

There are many counts of this clonotype. The V gene is TRBV4-2, the J gene TRBJ2-3; no reliable D call. The V end lost 0 bases, the J end lost 2 bases, and 9 bases lay between the germline ends. The germline CDR1 and CDR2 sequences are LGHNA and YNFKEQ. The CDR3 has 15 residues. In DNA form, the CDR3 reads TGTGCCAGCAGCCAAGAACCAATTAACACAGATACGCAGTATTTT. Translation gives CASSQEPINTDTQYF.

In this sample, this clonotype turned up a few times. A read error may account for a junction end that differs from germline. The chain joins TRBV7-7 to TRBJ2-6, with D uncertain. The germline CDR1 and CDR2 sequences are SSHAT and FNYEAQ (reference sequence). The CDR3 runs 14 residues. CDR3 in amino acids: CASSPRPGANVLTF. CDR3 DNA sequence: TGTGCTAGCAGCCCGAGACCCGGGGCCAACGTCCTGACTTTC.

This clonotype was detected many times. This rearrangement joins TRBV29-1 to TRBJ2-3; D is ambiguous. The CDR3 totals 15 residues. Trimming pared 8 bases from V and 0 bases from J, leaving 18 bases between. CDR1 SQVTM and CDR2 ANQGSEA come from the germline V gene. The CDR3 loop reads CSTSTEKPSTDTQYF. In nucleotides, the CDR3 is TGCAGCACATCGACGGAGAAACCTAGCACAGATACGCAGTATTTT.

This clonotype was seen ten or more times. The chain recombines TRBV3-1 with TRBJ2-1; D may be TRBD2 (6 bases). CDR3 length: 13 amino acids. CDR1 and CDR2 (germline): LGHDT, YNNKEL (reference sequence). Trimming cost V 1 base and J 14 bases, with 15 bases left between them. CDR3 coding DNA: TGTGCCAGCAGCCAAGGACCAGGAGGGTCGGAGTTCTTC. Its translation is CASSQGPGGSEFF.

This clonotype appeared many times. The chain combines TRBV7-9 with TRBJ2-7; D is perhaps TRBD2 (6 bases). CDR1 and CDR2 (germline): SEHNR, FQNEAQ (reference sequence). The length of the CDR3 is 12 residues. CDR3 nucleotides: TGTGCAACCCGGGGGATCACCTACGAGCAGTACTTC. Amino acid sequence: CATRGITYEQYF.

This clonotype was observed many times. The chain carries TRBV4-1 and TRBJ1-1; 7 bases map to TRBD1. The CDR3 covers 16 residues. Losses at the gene ends were 4 bases for V and 0 bases for J; bases not matched to a gene: 8. Per germline, CDR1 MGHRA and CDR2 YSYEKL. CDR3 DNA: TGCGCCAGCAGCCCCAGACAGGGCGACATGAACACTGAAGCTTTCTTT. This sequence encodes CASSPRQGDMNTEAFF.

This clonotype was picked up many times. The CDR3 nucleotides read TGTGCCATCAGTGAGTACCCACCGGGACAGGTGTACAATGAGCAGTTCTTC. This gives the protein CAISEYPPGQVYNEQFF. This chain connects TRBV10-3 to TRBJ2-1; TRBD1 agrees at 8 bases. CDR3 length equals 17 residues. Trimming took 1 base from V and 4 from J; bases not matched to a gene: 9. Looked up from germline, CDR1 is ENHRY and CDR2 is SYGVKD.

This clonotype was observed many times. The chain recombines TRBV7-8 with TRBJ2-3; D unresolved. This CDR3 comprises 14 residues. V lost 4 bases to trimming and J lost 5 bases, with 13 bases between them. The germline CDR1 and CDR2 sequences are SGHVS and FQNEAQ. The CDR3 loop is CASSSPFPRDTQYF. The CDR3 DNA reads as TGTGCCAGCAGCTCTCCCTTTCCTAGAGATACGCAGTATTTT.

This clonotype was recorded at least ten times. The chain has TRBV7-2 and TRBJ2-5; 10 bases are shared with TRBD2. J lost 5 bases, V lost 4 bases, and 7 bases had no gene match. CDR3 size: 15 residues. Per the germline V gene, CDR1 is SGHTA and CDR2 is FQGNSA. The CDR3 protein is CASSYPLAGAETQYF. Here the CDR3 DNA reads TGTGCCAGCAGCTACCCTCTAGCGGGAGCGGAGACCCAGTACTTC.

In its sample, this clonotype was seen many times. This rearrangement joins TRBV12-3 or TRBV12-4 to TRBJ2-5; D not certain. V was pared by 11 bases and J by 5 bases, with 18 bases between. CDR3 size: 13 residues. The CDR3 reads CAHYQVVGETQYF. In nucleotides, the CDR3 is TGTGCCCATTACCAGGTCGTCGGTGAGACCCAGTACTTC.

The rearrangement links TRBV20-1 to TRBJ2-5; 10 bases align to TRBD2. The CDR3 loop spans 15 amino acids. Germline values: CDR1 DFQATT, CDR2 SNEGSKA (reference sequence). V was clipped by 5 bases and J by 4 bases; unmatched bases: 10. The CDR3 reads CSASASGRAGETQYF. For the CDR3, the DNA is TGCAGTGCTTCTGCGAGCGGGAGGGCGGGAGAGACCCAGTACTTC.

This clonotype has a count of ten or more. V usage is TRBV6-2 or TRBV6-3 and J usage is TRBJ2-7, with D perhaps TRBD2 (6 bases). The CDR3 totals 13 residues. Germline lookup yields CDR1 MNHEY and CDR2 SVGEGT. V dropped 2 bases and J dropped 7 bases, with 12 bases sitting between them. CDR3 nucleotides: TGTGCCAGCAGTTACCTGGTCAGCGGGGAGCAGTACTTC. Translating it yields CASSYLVSGEQYF.

This clonotype was seen a few times. V gene TRBV2 combines with J gene TRBJ2-1; D could derive from TRBD1 or TRBD2 (5 bases each). CDR1 is SNHLY and CDR2 is FYNNEI in the germline V gene. The V end was cut by 7 bases, the J end by 5 bases, with 18 bases between. This CDR3 has 15 residues. The chain's CDR3 is CASTSQWGTHNEQFF. DNA for the CDR3: TGTGCCAGCACCTCCCAATGGGGGACCCACAATGAGCAGTTCTTC. The entire variable domain, with the rest obtained from reference TRBV2 and TRBJ2-1, is as follows: EPEVTQTPSHQVTQMGQEVILRCVPISNHLYFYWYRQILGQKVEFLVSFYNNEISEKSEIFDDQFSVERPDGSNFTLKIRSTKLEDSAMYFCASTSQWGTHNEQFFGPGTRLTVL.

The chain combines TRBV20-1 with TRBJ1-4; 8 nucleotides match TRBD1. Germline CDR1 is DFQATT and CDR2 is SNEGSKA (reference sequence). The CDR3 sequence is 13 residues long. The ends lost 5 bases at V and 4 bases at J; junction bases unmatched: 3. CDR3 DNA: TGCAGTGCTCTGGGACAGGTTAATGAAAAACTGTTTTTT. Protein: CSALGQVNEKLFF.

In this sample, this clonotype turned up many times. The chain carries TRBV27 and TRBJ1-5; tentative D call: TRBD1 (5 bases). This CDR3 is 15 amino acids long. Trimming took 9 bases from V and 7 from J, leaving 22 bases between them. CDR1 and CDR2 from the germline V gene are MNHEY and SMNVEV (reference sequence). In DNA, the CDR3 is TGTGCCAGTGGCGCCCTGGGGGGGAGGGGACAGCCCCAGCATTTT. It translates to CASGALGGRGQPQHF.

This clonotype was detected ten times or more. The rearrangement uses TRBV20-1 and TRBJ2-7, with D possibly matching TRBD2 (6 bases). The CDR3 extends over 12 amino acids. The germline V gene has CDR1 DFQATT and CDR2 SNEGSKA (reference sequence). The ends were cut back, 5 bases at V and 2 bases at J, with 10 bases in the middle. The CDR3 protein is CSARRGPYEQYF. Here the CDR3 DNA reads TGCAGTGCTCGGAGGGGTCCCTACGAGCAGTACTTC.

This clonotype was counted only a few times. This chain uses TRBV29-1 with TRBJ2-1; D is perhaps TRBD2 (5 bases). Trimming left V 6 bases short and J 10 bases short, with 10 bases between. Germline loops: CDR1 SQVTM, CDR2 ANQGSEA. The CDR3 is 10 residues long. The CDR3 spells CSVLEGEQFF. As DNA, the CDR3 is TGCAGCGTACTAGAGGGCGAGCAGTTCTTC.

The table lists this clonotype with many counts. The chain combines TRBV11-2 with TRBJ2-7, with a possible D match to TRBD1 (6 bases). The CDR3 is 13 residues long. Trimming pared 5 bases from V and 1 base from J, leaving 9 bases between. CDR1 is SGHAT, CDR2 FQNNGV, per germline. The CDR3 is CASSGDKSYEQYF. The CDR3 DNA follows: TGTGCCAGCAGCGGGGACAAGTCCTACGAGCAGTACTTC.

At least ten counts were recorded for this clonotype. The rearrangement links TRBV5-4 to TRBJ1-1; no firm D call. The germline V gene encodes CDR1 SGHNT and CDR2 YYREEE (reference sequence). The ends were cut back, 6 bases at V and 1 base at J, with 16 bases in the middle. The CDR3 covers 15 residues. This chain's CDR3 is CASTLMDTSNTEAFF. CDR3 bases: TGTGCCAGCACCCTGATGGATACTTCGAACACTGAAGCTTTCTTT.

This clonotype was found many times. The V gene is TRBV12-3 or TRBV12-4, the J gene TRBJ2-5; D possibly matches TRBD1 or TRBD2 (5 bases each). V lost 5 bases to trimming and J lost 4 bases, with 17 bases between them. CDR3 size: 15 residues. CDR3 sequence (DNA): TGTGCCAGCAGTCCAGCTTTGGGACCCGCAGAGACCCAGTACTTC. Translation: CASSPALGPAETQYF.

This clonotype was observed at least ten times. V is TRBV6-1 and J is TRBJ1-5, with a weak D call TRBD1 (6 bases). The CDR3 is made up of 15 amino acids. Germline V gene sequence: CDR1 MNHNS, CDR2 SASEGT. V was pared by 5 bases and J by 0 bases, with 11 bases between. This chain's CDR3 is CASSLRGPSNQPQHF. CDR3 DNA: TGTGCCAGCAGTCTCCGGGGGCCTAGCAATCAGCCCCAGCATTTT.

By its share, this clonotype is medium-sized (0.01 to 0.1%). This rearrangement joins TRBV19 to TRBJ2-1; the D is unclear. The V end was cut by 5 bases, the J end by 0 bases, with 11 bases between. The CDR3 is 15 amino acids. Germline CDR1 reads LNHDA; CDR2 reads SQIVND (reference sequence). CDR3 protein: CASSPVFSSYNEQFF. Here the CDR3 DNA reads TGTGCCAGTAGTCCCGTATTCAGCTCCTACAATGAGCAGTTCTTC.

There are many counts of this clonotype. The V call is TRBV6-5, the J call TRBJ1-5, with D possibly TRBD1 on 6 matching bases. The CDR3 has 16 amino acids. Germline assignment: CDR1 MNHEY and CDR2 SVGAGI. Trimming stripped 5 bases from V and 1 base from J, with 15 bases between. For the CDR3, the DNA is TGTGCCAGCAGTCGGGGAGGGCAGGGGAGCAATCAGCCCCAGCATTTT. Translating it yields CASSRGGQGSNQPQHF.

This clonotype was recorded many times. V usage is TRBV5-1 and J usage is TRBJ2-7; the match to TRBD1 covers 7 bases. This CDR3 has 14 residues. Germline loops: CDR1 SGHRS, CDR2 YFSETQ. V lost 4 bases, J lost 2 bases, and 6 bases stayed unmatched. DNA for the CDR3: TGCGCCAGCAGCGCTCCGGGACAGCCCTACGAGCAGTACTTC. It is translated as CASSAPGQPYEQYF.